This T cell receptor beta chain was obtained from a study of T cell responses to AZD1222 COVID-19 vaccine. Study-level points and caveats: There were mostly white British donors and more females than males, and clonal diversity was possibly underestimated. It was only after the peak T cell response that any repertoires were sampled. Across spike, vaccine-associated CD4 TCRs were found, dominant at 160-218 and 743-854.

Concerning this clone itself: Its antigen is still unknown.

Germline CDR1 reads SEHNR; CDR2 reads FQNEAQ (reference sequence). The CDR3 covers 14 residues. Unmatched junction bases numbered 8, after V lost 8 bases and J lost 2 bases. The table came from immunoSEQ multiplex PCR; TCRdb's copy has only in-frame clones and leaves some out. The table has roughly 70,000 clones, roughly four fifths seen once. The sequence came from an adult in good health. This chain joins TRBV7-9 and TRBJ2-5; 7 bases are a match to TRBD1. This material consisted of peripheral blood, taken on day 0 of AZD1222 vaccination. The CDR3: CASRDSGIQETQYF. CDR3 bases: TGTGCCAGCCGGGACAGTGGGATTCAAGAGACCCAGTACTTC. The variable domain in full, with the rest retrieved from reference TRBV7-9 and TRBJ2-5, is DTGVSQNPRHKITKRGQNVTFRCDPISEHNRLYWYRQTLGQGPEFLTYFQNEAQLEKSRLLSDRFSAERPKGSFSTLEIQRTEQGDSAMYLCASRDSGIQETQYFGPGTRLLVL.